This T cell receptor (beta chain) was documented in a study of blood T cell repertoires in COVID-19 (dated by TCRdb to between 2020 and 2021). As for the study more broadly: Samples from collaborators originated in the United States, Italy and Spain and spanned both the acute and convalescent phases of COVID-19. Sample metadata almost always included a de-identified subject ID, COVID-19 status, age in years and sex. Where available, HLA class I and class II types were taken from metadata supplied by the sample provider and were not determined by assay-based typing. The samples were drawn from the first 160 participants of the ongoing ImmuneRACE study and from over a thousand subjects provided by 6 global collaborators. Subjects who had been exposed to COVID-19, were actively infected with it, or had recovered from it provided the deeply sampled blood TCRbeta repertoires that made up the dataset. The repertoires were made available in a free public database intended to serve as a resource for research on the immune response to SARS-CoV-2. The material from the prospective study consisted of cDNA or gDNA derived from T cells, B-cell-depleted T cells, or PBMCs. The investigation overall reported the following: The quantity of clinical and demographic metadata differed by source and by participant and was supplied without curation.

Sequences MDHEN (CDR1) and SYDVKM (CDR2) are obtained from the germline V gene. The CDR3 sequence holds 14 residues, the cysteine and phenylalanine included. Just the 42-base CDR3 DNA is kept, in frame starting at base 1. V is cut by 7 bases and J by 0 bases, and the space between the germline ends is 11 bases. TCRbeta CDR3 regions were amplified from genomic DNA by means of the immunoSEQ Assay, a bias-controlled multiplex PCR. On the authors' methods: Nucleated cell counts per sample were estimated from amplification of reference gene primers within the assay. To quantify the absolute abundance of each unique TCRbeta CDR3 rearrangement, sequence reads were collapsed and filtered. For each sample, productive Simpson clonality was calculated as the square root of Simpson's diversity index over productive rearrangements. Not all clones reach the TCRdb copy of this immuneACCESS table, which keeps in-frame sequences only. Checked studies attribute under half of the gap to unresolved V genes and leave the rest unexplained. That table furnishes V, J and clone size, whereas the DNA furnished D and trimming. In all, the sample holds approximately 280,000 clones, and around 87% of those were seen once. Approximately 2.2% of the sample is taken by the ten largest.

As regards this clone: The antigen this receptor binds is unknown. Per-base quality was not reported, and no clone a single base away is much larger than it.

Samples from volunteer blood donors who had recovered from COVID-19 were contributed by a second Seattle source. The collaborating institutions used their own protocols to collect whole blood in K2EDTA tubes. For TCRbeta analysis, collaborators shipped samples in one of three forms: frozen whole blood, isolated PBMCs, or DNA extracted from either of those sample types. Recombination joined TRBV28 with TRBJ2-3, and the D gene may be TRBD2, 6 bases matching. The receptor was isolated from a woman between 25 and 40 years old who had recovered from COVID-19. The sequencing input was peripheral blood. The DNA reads TGTGCCAGCATTAGGGACTCTAGCACAGATACGCAGTATTTT. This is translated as CASIRDSSTDTQYF.